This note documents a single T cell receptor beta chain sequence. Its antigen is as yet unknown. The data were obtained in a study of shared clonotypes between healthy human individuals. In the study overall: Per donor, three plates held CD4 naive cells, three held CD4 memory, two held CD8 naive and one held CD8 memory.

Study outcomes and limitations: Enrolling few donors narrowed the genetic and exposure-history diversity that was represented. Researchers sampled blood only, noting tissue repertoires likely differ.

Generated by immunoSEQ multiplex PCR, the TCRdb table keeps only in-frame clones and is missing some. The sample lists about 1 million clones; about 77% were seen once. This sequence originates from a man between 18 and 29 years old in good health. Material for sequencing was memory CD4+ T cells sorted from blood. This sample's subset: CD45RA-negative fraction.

CDR3 in amino acids: CASSLGDGGVKAKNIQYF. CDR3 sequence (DNA): TGTGCCAGCAGCTTAGGAGACGGGGGGGTTAAGGCCAAAAACATTCAGTACTTC. This sequence joins TRBV7-8 and TRBJ2-4, with 8 bases matching TRBD2. The CDR3 sequence is 18 residues long. The junction had 9 bases not matched to a gene; V was cut back by 1 base and J by 1 base. Germline V lookup: CDR1 SGHVS, CDR2 FQNEAQ.